One sample yielded the 21 T cell receptor beta chains listed below, sequenced in a study of T cells in Graves' hyperthyroidism and ophthalmopathy. RNA transcripts were the template for amplifying TCR beta CDR3 regions. TCR CDR3 regions were first amplified by RT-PCR with HTBI primers. TCRdb re-derived calls from the multiplex PCR reads in MiXCR, one entry per CDR3 protein. Among around 500,000 distinct CDR3 sequences listed, approximately 15% were seen once. The sequenced sample consisted of blood. These receptors were collected from a woman in her late teens or twenties with Graves' hyperthyroidism.

J is TRBJ2-7 and V is TRBV11-2; no firm D call. Trimming took off 5 bases at V and 2 bases at J, with 10 bases between the two ends. This CDR3 is built from 13 residues. CDR1 is SGHAT and CDR2 is FQNNGV in the germline V gene. The CDR3 coding sequence is TGTGCCAGCAGCCGGACCAAAACCTACGAGCAGTACTTC. This sequence encodes CASSRTKTYEQYF.

This clonotype was detected ten times or more. J is TRBJ2-2 and V is TRBV20-1; D perhaps matches TRBD1 (5 bases). CDR3 length equals 12 residues. The V and J ends lost 5 bases and 6 bases respectively, with 10 bases between them. Germline V gene data show CDR1 as DFQATT and CDR2 as SNEGSKA (reference sequence). Here the CDR3 DNA reads TGCAGTGCTCGTTCAGGGCCCGGGGAGCTGTTTTTT. Its protein is CSARSGPGELFF.

This clonotype appeared many times. It is unclear where the CDR3 begins or ends on the DNA, so no DNA is shown, and the CDR3 is as TCRdb lists it. This chain joins TRBV7-3 and TRBJ2-3; TRBD1 was called by the table and not checked on the DNA. The CDR3 comprises 15 residues, both ends counted. From germline, CDR1 is SGHTA and CDR2 FQGTGA. CDR3 sequence reads: CASSFGQGGSDTQYF.

This clonotype was picked up a small number of times. The rearrangement joins TRBV7-9 to TRBJ2-7; 8 nucleotides line up with TRBD1. The trim removed 4 bases at V and 5 bases at J, leaving 10 bases unmatched. The CDR3 is 15 residues long. Germline CDR1 reads SEHNR; CDR2 reads FQNEAQ (reference sequence). The CDR3 sequence: CASSSQDRAPHEQYF. The CDR3 nucleotides are TGTGCCAGCAGCTCCCAGGACAGGGCCCCCCACGAGCAGTACTTC.

This clonotype was seen ten or more times. The genes are TRBV19 and TRBJ1-1; D not certain. Trimming removed 2 bases from V and 1 base from J, with 2 bases in between. The length of the CDR3 is 12 residues. The germline gives CDR1 LNHDA, CDR2 SQIVND (reference sequence). The CDR3, as DNA: TGTGCCAGTAGTATAAGGAACACTGAAGCTTTCTTT. It encodes CASSIRNTEAFF.

The V gene is TRBV28, the J gene TRBJ1-1; 8 bases line up with TRBD1. Germline-derived CDR1 and CDR2 are MDHEN and SYDVKM. CDR3 size: 12 residues. Trimming at V came to 9 bases and at J to 3 bases, leaving 3 bases not matched to a gene. CDR3 loop: CASYRGDTEAFF. The DNA for the CDR3 is TGTGCCAGTTACAGGGGGGACACTGAAGCTTTCTTT.

The CDR3 region is CASSPEDTYNEQFF. CDR3 DNA sequence: TGTGCCAGCAGCCCCGAGGACACCTACAATGAGCAGTTCTTC. The chain employs TRBV11-3 and TRBJ2-1; D is perhaps TRBD1 (5 bases). CDR3 length: 14 residues. Trimming took 5 bases from V and 2 from J, leaving 10 bases between them. Germline V gene data show CDR1 as SGHNT and CDR2 as YENEEA.

The V gene is TRBV13, the J gene TRBJ2-5; 8 nucleotides match TRBD2. The germline CDR1 and CDR2 sequences are PRHDT and FYEKMQ (reference sequence). CDR3 length equals 14 residues. V was clipped by 5 bases and J by 5 bases; unmatched bases: 7. CDR3 sequence: CASSPTAGAETQYF. For the CDR3, the DNA is TGTGCCAGCAGCCCGACAGCGGGAGCGGAGACCCAGTACTTC.

V is TRBV2 and J is TRBJ1-5; D not resolved. The CDR3 is made up of 13 amino acids. CDR1 is SNHLY and CDR2 is FYNNEI in the germline V gene. The ends were cut back, 7 bases at V and 4 bases at J, with 11 bases in the middle. DNA of the CDR3: TGTGCCAGCAATCGCGAGGAGAATCAGCCCCAGCATTTT. Its protein product is CASNREENQPQHF. Based on the CDR3 plus reference TRBV2 and TRBJ1-5, the full variable domain is EPEVTQTPSHQVTQMGQEVILRCVPISNHLYFYWYRQILGQKVEFLVSFYNNEISEKSEIFDDQFSVERPDGSNFTLKIRSTKLEDSAMYFCASNREENQPQHFGDGTRLSIL.

This clonotype was seen only a few times. The chain has TRBV30 and TRBJ2-1; D might be TRBD1 (6 bases). Trimming removed 5 bases from V and 3 bases from J, with 14 bases in between. The germline V gene encodes CDR1 GTSNPN and CDR2 SVGIG (reference sequence). The CDR3 extends over 14 amino acids. For the CDR3, the DNA is TGTGCCTGGTGGCCGAGGGGGATCTACAATGAGCAGTTCTTC. Translation: CAWWPRGIYNEQFF.

The J gene is TRBJ2-3, the V gene TRBV9; 10 bases fit TRBD2. The V segment lost 2 bases and the J segment 5 bases; nucleotides outside the gene matches: 8. Germline CDR1 and CDR2: SGDLS and YYNGEE. This CDR3 is 16 amino acids long. In nucleotides, the CDR3 is TGTGCCAGCAGCGTCAGCGGGAGGGCCTCCGGAGATACGCAGTATTTT. Translation: CASSVSGRASGDTQYF.

Details on this clonotype: Its ends do not fully match the called genes, so a read error is possible. The V and J genes are TRBV6-1 and TRBJ2-7; 8 nucleotides match TRBD2. This CDR3 is 14 amino acids long. The V gene's germline CDR1 is MNHNS and CDR2 SASEGT. The CDR3 nucleotides read TGTGCCAGCAGCTTCGGACTAGCAGTCTACGGGCAGTACTTC. This encodes CASSFGLAVYGQYF.

This clonotype came up many times. The rearrangement uses TRBV20-1 and TRBJ2-1, with 7 bases lining up with TRBD1. Trimming at V came to 6 bases and at J to 3 bases, leaving 11 bases not matched to a gene. Germline loops: CDR1 DFQATT, CDR2 SNEGSKA (reference sequence). There are 15 residues in the CDR3. Here the CDR3 DNA reads TGCAGTGCGGGGCGTGGGGACAGCGTCTACAATGAGCAGTTCTTC. This encodes CSAGRGDSVYNEQFF.

This clonotype was recorded at least ten times. V usage is TRBV6-1 and J usage is TRBJ1-3, with a possible D match to TRBD1 (5 bases). CDR1 MNHNS and CDR2 SASEGT come from the germline V gene. This CDR3 is built from 16 residues. Trimming shortened V by 7 bases and J by 0 bases, and 16 bases separated the two germline ends. In nucleotides, the CDR3 is TGTGCCAGCACCAAACGTTGGACACACTCTGGAAACACCATATATTTT. This codes for CASTKRWTHSGNTIYF.

The gene calls are TRBV11-2 and TRBJ1-2; 7 nucleotides agree with TRBD1. The CDR3 covers 20 residues. CDR1 and CDR2 (germline): SGHAT, FQNNGV. The V segment lost 4 bases and the J segment 6 bases; nucleotides outside the gene matches: 26. DNA of the CDR3: TGTGCCAGCAGCTACCGGGACAGAAAATTACATGGCGAAAAATCCGATGGCTACACCTTC. Its protein is CASSYRDRKLHGEKSDGYTF.

This clonotype is medium-sized in the sample. The gene calls are TRBV7-8 and TRBJ1-2; D not resolved. The CDR3 sequence is 14 residues long. Trimming cost V 1 base and J 2 bases, with 8 bases left between them. Germline CDR1 and CDR2: SGHVS and FQNEAQ. The CDR3 sequence is CASSLVLGNYGYTF. The CDR3 DNA follows: TGTGCCAGCAGCTTAGTTCTCGGGAACTATGGCTACACCTTC.

V is TRBV20-1 and J is TRBJ2-1, with 8 bases fitting TRBD1. The end of the DNA aligns better with TRBJ2-7, so the J call may be wrong. The CDR3 totals 14 residues. Germline V gene sequence: CDR1 DFQATT, CDR2 SNEGSKA (reference sequence). CDR3 DNA: TGCAGTGCTAGAAAACAGGGGGTGAGAAATGAGCAGTACTTC. Its protein is CSARKQGVRNEQYF.

The chain carries TRBV2 and TRBJ2-7; D not resolved. V gave up 1 base and J gave up 3 bases, with 10 bases separating them. The CDR3 contains 14 residues. Germline V gene sequence: CDR1 SNHLY, CDR2 FYNNEI. CDR3 sequence: CASSEVLELYEQYF. CDR3 bases: TGTGCCAGCAGTGAAGTGCTAGAGCTCTACGAGCAGTACTTC.

This rearrangement joins TRBV10-3 to TRBJ2-1; no firm D call. Trimming removed 3 bases at V and 5 bases at J, with 14 bases between. The length of the CDR3 is 15 residues. The germline CDR1 and CDR2 sequences are ENHRY and SYGVKD. This CDR3 is CAISEFTYSHNEQFF. The CDR3 DNA sequence: TGTGCCATCAGTGAATTTACCTATAGCCACAATGAGCAGTTCTTC.

This clonotype was counted at least ten times. J is TRBJ2-1 and V is TRBV20-1; weak D call: TRBD2 (6 bases). CDR3 size: 15 residues. V dropped 5 bases and J dropped 10 bases, with 24 bases sitting between them. CDR1 and CDR2 (germline): DFQATT, SNEGSKA (reference sequence). The CDR3 region has the DNA TGCAGTGCTCCGCCTGGGACTGCTTATGTCGAGGAGCAGTTCTTC. It yields the protein CSAPPGTAYVEEQFF.

This clonotype was seen ten or more times. V usage is TRBV2 and J usage is TRBJ1-2, with a possible D match to TRBD1 (5 bases). Trimming removed 3 bases at V and 3 bases at J, with 8 bases between. Germline assignment: CDR1 SNHLY and CDR2 FYNNEI. This CDR3 has 13 amino acids. The CDR3 reads CASSDDRYYGYTF. In nucleotides, the CDR3 is TGTGCCAGCAGTGACGACAGATACTATGGCTACACCTTC. The complete variable domain, with remaining parts taken from reference TRBV2 and TRBJ1-2, reads EPEVTQTPSHQVTQMGQEVILRCVPISNHLYFYWYRQILGQKVEFLVSFYNNEISEKSEIFDDQFSVERPDGSNFTLKIRSTKLEDSAMYFCASSDDRYYGYTFGSGTRLTVV.